Presented here are 25 T cell receptor beta chains from one specimen sequenced in a study of identifying expanded T cells in peripheral blood (dated by TCRdb to about 2019). The library was prepared using the immunoSEQ multiplex PCR assay. Drawn from immuneACCESS, this table holds only the in-frame rearrangements with V and J called that TCRdb kept. Clones are partly lost; checked studies trace under half to an unresolved V gene and leave the rest unexplained. Here the sample has 100,000 to 150,000 clones; approximately 86% occur a single time. The top ten clones comprise 8% to 9% of the sample. The specimen was blood. All receptors derive from a person between 18 and 75 years old in good health.

V gene TRBV7-9 combines with J gene TRBJ2-5; D is possibly TRBD1 (5 bases). The CDR3 spans 15 residues. Trimming removed 0 bases at V and 4 bases at J, with 12 bases between. The germline V gene has CDR1 SEHNR and CDR2 FQNEAQ (reference sequence). This CDR3 is CASSLAGAELETQYF. The CDR3 nucleotides read TGTGCCAGCAGCTTAGCAGGGGCCGAGCTAGAGACCCAGTACTTC.

The chain has TRBV7-7 and TRBJ2-3, with unresolved D. From germline, CDR1 is SSHAT and CDR2 FNYEAQ (reference sequence). V lost 5 bases and J 1 base, leaving 10 bases between the germline ends. The CDR3 length is 14 residues. In DNA form, the CDR3 reads TGTGCCAGCAGCGCGGCATACGGCACAGATACGCAGTATTTT. Its translation is CASSAAYGTDTQYF.

The CDR3 DNA sequence: TGCAGCATATCCGGGACAGGGAGCTCCTACGAGCAGTACTTC. Its protein product is CSISGTGSSYEQYF. The chain is built from TRBV29-1 and TRBJ2-7; TRBD1 matches at 9 bases. The CDR3 spans 14 residues. The J segment lost 0 bases and the V segment lost 8 bases, leaving 8 bases of the junction unmatched. Germline values: CDR1 SQVTM, CDR2 ANQGSEA.

The V call is TRBV6-6, the J call TRBJ1-2, with 11 bases lining up with TRBD1. Trimming at V came to 6 bases and at J to 7 bases, leaving 7 bases not matched to a gene. The CDR3 sequence is 14 residues long. Germline lookup yields CDR1 MNHNY and CDR2 SVGAGI (reference sequence). CDR3 nucleotides: TGTGCCAGCAGCCCAGGACAGGGGGCGCTTGGCTACACCTTC. Encoded protein: CASSPGQGALGYTF.

The chain combines TRBV7-2 with TRBJ2-7; D might be TRBD1 (5 bases). This CDR3 is 14 amino acids long. V dropped 1 base and J dropped 3 bases, with 10 bases sitting between them. Germline CDR1 SGHTA, CDR2 FQGNSA. The CDR3 DNA reads as TGTGCCAGCAGCTTAGGTCAGGGAATCTACGAGCAGTACTTC. This sequence encodes CASSLGQGIYEQYF.

The genes are TRBV6-5 and TRBJ2-7; 7 nucleotides align to TRBD2. The CDR3 length is 14 residues. V dropped 0 bases and J dropped 6; count of bases not matched to a gene: 5. Germline-derived CDR1 and CDR2 are MNHEY and SVGAGI. The CDR3 DNA is TGTGCCAGCAGTTACTCTGGGAGGGATCGCGAGCAGTACTTC. Protein: CASSYSGRDREQYF.

The chain recombines TRBV7-9 with TRBJ2-3; a possible D gene is TRBD2 (6 bases). Germline CDR1 reads SEHNR; CDR2 reads FQNEAQ (reference sequence). The CDR3 contains 13 residues. V was pared by 5 bases and J by 9 bases, with 15 bases between. CDR3 DNA sequence: TGTGCCAGCAGCCTAGAGACTAGTCGAACGCAGTATTTT. It is translated as CASSLETSRTQYF.

For the CDR3, the DNA is TGTGCCAGCAGCGTAGCTATGGGGTCCTACGAGCAGTACTTC. This translates into CASSVAMGSYEQYF. V usage is TRBV9 and J usage is TRBJ2-7; D ambiguous. V lost 0 bases and J lost 1, with 8 bases in between. Germline CDR1 and CDR2: SGDLS and YYNGEE. This CDR3 comprises 14 residues.

The V gene is TRBV10-3, the J gene TRBJ2-1; 11 bases match TRBD2. Trimming removed 11 bases from V and 7 bases from J; junction bases left unmatched: 10. The CDR3 sequence is 14 residues long. Germline V gene lookup returns CDR1 ENHRY and CDR2 SYGVKD. CDR3 in amino acids: CAVSPGLAVNEQFF. Written as DNA, the CDR3 is TGTGCCGTTTCACCGGGACTAGCGGTTAATGAGCAGTTCTTC.

V is TRBV7-2 and J is TRBJ2-7, with TRBD2 matching 8 bases. This CDR3 has 12 amino acids. Germline values: CDR1 SGHTA, CDR2 FQGNSA. Trimming at V came to 5 bases and at J to 13 bases, leaving 10 bases not matched to a gene. CDR3 residues: CASSGGLAGAYF. For the CDR3, the DNA is TGTGCCAGCAGCGGAGGGCTAGCGGGCGCCTACTTC.

The chain combines TRBV6-7 with TRBJ1-5, with D maybe TRBD1 (5 bases). TRBV6-7 is assigned to the ORF class and has an uncertain function. The CDR3 spans 14 residues. Trimming took off 2 bases at V and 4 bases at J, with 9 bases between the two ends. Here the CDR3 reads CASSYGTENQPQHF. CDR3 nucleotide sequence: TGTGCCAGCAGTTACGGGACTGAGAATCAGCCCCAGCATTTT.

The chain combines TRBV7-9 with TRBJ1-2, with 7 bases matching TRBD1. This CDR3 region has 12 residues. The trim removed 6 bases at V and 6 bases at J, leaving 4 bases unmatched. Germline lookup yields CDR1 SEHNR and CDR2 FQNEAQ (reference sequence). This CDR3 reads CASRTGTDGYTF. In DNA, the CDR3 is TGTGCCAGCAGAACCGGGACAGATGGCTACACCTTC.

V and J are TRBV5-1 and TRBJ1-4; 7 nucleotides match TRBD1. The ends lost 4 bases at V and 7 bases at J; junction bases unmatched: 10. Per the germline V gene, CDR1 is SGHRS and CDR2 is YFSETQ. CDR3 length equals 15 residues. CDR3 DNA: TGCGCCAGCAGCGGTACAGGGGACAGCAGTGAAAAACTGTTTTTT. Translating it yields CASSGTGDSSEKLFF.

The rearrangement links TRBV5-1 to TRBJ1-2; D perhaps matches TRBD1 (6 bases). V was cut by 2 bases and J by 5 bases, with 16 bases left in between. CDR3 size: 15 residues. Germline CDR1 and CDR2: SGHRS and YFSETQ. This chain's CDR3 is CASSLTGSLPYGYTF. The CDR3 nucleotides read TGCGCCAGCAGCTTAACAGGGTCACTCCCATATGGCTACACCTTC.

The rearrangement uses TRBV18 and TRBJ1-5; TRBD1 agrees at 8 bases. Germline CDR1 reads KGHSH; CDR2 reads LQKENI. V was pared by 8 bases and J by 5 bases, with 5 bases of the junction left unmatched. The CDR3 sequence is 13 residues long. CDR3 in amino acids: CASAGGVDQPQHF. The CDR3 nucleotides are TGTGCCAGCGCAGGGGGCGTGGATCAGCCCCAGCATTTT. The whole variable domain, filled in from reference TRBV18 and TRBJ1-5, reads NAGVMQNPRHLVRRRGQEARLRCSPMKGHSHVYWYRQLPEEGLKFMVYLQKENIIDESGMPKERFSAEFPKEGPSILRIQQVVRGDSAAYFCASAGGVDQPQHFGDGTRLSIL.

The chain uses TRBV27 and TRBJ2-1; TRBD1 aligns across 11 bases. The J segment lost 8 bases and the V segment lost 4 bases, leaving 1 base of the junction unmatched. Germline CDR1 and CDR2: MNHEY and SMNVEV (reference sequence). This CDR3 comprises 13 residues. In DNA, the CDR3 is TGTGCCAGCAGTTGGGACAGGGGGGATGAGCAGTTCTTC. Its translation: CASSWDRGDEQFF.

The chain's CDR3 is CASSLSRQRWNEAFF. As DNA, the CDR3 is TGTGCCAGCAGTTTATCTAGACAGCGGTGGAATGAAGCTTTCTTT. The genes are TRBV27 and TRBJ1-1; a weak D match, TRBD1 (5 bases). CDR3 length equals 15 residues. CDR1 is MNHEY and CDR2 is SMNVEV in the germline V gene (reference sequence). V lost 0 bases, J lost 7 bases, and 15 bases lay in between.

This clone came up once. The chain combines TRBV23-1 with TRBJ2-2, with TRBD2 as a possible D gene (5 bases). TRBV23-1 is annotated as an ORF whose role is uncertain. Between the trimmed V and J ends, which lost 3 bases and 3 bases, there was a span of 14 bases. The CDR3 is 16 residues long. The CDR3 spells CASSHPELRDTGELFF. The DNA for the CDR3 is TGCGCCAGCAGTCATCCCGAACTGAGGGACACCGGGGAGCTGTTTTTT.

The rearrangement links TRBV15 to TRBJ2-3; 9 bases align to TRBD1. The CDR3 contains 15 residues. V dropped 1 base and J dropped 1; count of bases not matched to a gene: 0. Germline CDR1 LNHNV, CDR2 YYDKDF (reference sequence). The CDR3 protein is CATSRGQGGTDTQYF. CDR3 in DNA: TGTGCCACCAGCAGAGGACAGGGGGGCACAGATACGCAGTATTTT.

This sequence joins TRBV5-4 and TRBJ2-1; TRBD2 matches 12 bases. There are 17 residues in the CDR3. After removal of 4 bases from V and 8 bases from J, the junction contained 13 bases not matched to a gene. Germline CDR1 SGHNT, CDR2 YYREEE (reference sequence). DNA for the CDR3: TGTGCCAGCAGCACGATGGTTGGGCTAGCGGGAGGGGATGAGCAGTTCTTC. Its translation is CASSTMVGLAGGDEQFF.

The CDR3 region has the DNA TGTGCCAGCAGAAAACTGCAGAGCTCCTACGAGCAGTACTTC. Protein: CASRKLQSSYEQYF. The chain has TRBV6-5 and TRBJ2-7; unclear D gene. V was cut by 6 bases and J by 0 bases, with 12 bases left in between. CDR1 and CDR2 (germline): MNHEY, SVGAGI. CDR3 length: 14 residues.

This sequence joins TRBV4-1 and TRBJ2-7, with D possibly TRBD1 on 6 matching bases. Germline V CDR1 and CDR2: MGHRA, YSYEKL. The germline V and J ends were trimmed by 6 bases and 2 bases, with 11 bases remaining between them. The CDR3 spans 13 residues. The CDR3 nucleotides are TGCGCCAGCAGTCCAGGACAGACCTACGAGCAGTACTTC. Its protein is CASSPGQTYEQYF.

This chain uses TRBV5-1 with TRBJ2-5, with a possible D match to TRBD2 (7 bases). The CDR3 has 15 residues. Germline loops: CDR1 SGHRS, CDR2 YFSETQ. V lost 0 bases and J 4 bases, leaving 13 bases between the germline ends. CDR3 sequence (DNA): TGCGCCAGCAGCTTGGTCGACGGGGGGCCAGAGACCCAGTACTTC. The encoded protein is CASSLVDGGPETQYF.

V and J are TRBV29-1 and TRBJ1-2; no firm D call. CDR3 length equals 12 residues. The ends were cut back, 5 bases at V and 1 base at J, with 8 bases in the middle. Germline loops: CDR1 SQVTM, CDR2 ANQGSEA. CDR3 nucleotides: TGCAGCGTTAATCCGGGTAACTATGGCTACACCTTC. Protein product: CSVNPGNYGYTF.

The V call is TRBV5-1, the J call TRBJ1-4; D call uncertain. Germline CDR1 and CDR2: SGHRS and YFSETQ. The CDR3 totals 14 residues. V dropped 0 bases and J dropped 4 bases, with 7 bases sitting between them. The CDR3 loop is CASSLDTVNEKLFF. The CDR3 DNA is TGCGCCAGCAGCTTGGATACCGTTAATGAAAAACTGTTTTTT.